This T cell receptor (beta chain) came from a study of blood T cell repertoires in COVID-19. The CDR3 runs 15 residues. The V end was cut by 2 bases, the J end by 6 bases, with 17 bases between. From germline, CDR1 is MDHEN and CDR2 SYDVKM. Two negative PCRs, clearance, or symptom resolution characterized the recovered Cohort 3 donors. In the original processing: Amplification with reference gene primers provided the estimates of nucleated cell counts. Assay: immunoSEQ multiplex PCR; the TCRdb copy retains only in-frame clones and omits some. That table is the source of V, J and clone size, and D and trimming were worked out from the DNA. The table lists approximately 170,000 clones, 89% of them singletons.

The rearrangement joins TRBV28 to TRBJ2-7; TRBD2 might be the D (6 bases). This TCR derives from a woman between 18 and 30 years old who had recovered from COVID-19. Specimen: PBMCs or T cells enriched from blood (not recorded which). The CDR3, as DNA: TGTGCCAGCAGTTTAAGGGGTGGCGGGGCAGGCGAGCAGTACTTC. This codes for CASSLRGGGAGEQYF.